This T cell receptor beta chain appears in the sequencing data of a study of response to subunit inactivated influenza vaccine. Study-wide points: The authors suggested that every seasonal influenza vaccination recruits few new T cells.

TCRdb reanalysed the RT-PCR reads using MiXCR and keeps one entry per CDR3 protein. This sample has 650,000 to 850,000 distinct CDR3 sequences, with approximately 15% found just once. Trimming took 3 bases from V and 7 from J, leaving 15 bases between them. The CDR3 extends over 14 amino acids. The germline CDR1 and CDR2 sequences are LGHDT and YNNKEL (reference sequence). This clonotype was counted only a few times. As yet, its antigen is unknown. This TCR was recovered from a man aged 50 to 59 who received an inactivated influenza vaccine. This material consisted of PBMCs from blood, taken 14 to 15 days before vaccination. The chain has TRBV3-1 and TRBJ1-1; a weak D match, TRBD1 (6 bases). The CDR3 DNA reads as TGTGCCAGCAGCCAGGCCAGGGGTTCGAGTGAAGCTTTCTTT. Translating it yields CASSQARGSSEAFF.